Listed below are T cell receptor beta chains from one sample, sequenced in a study of patients with pleural tuberculosis. Each CDR3 protein gets one entry after TCRdb re-called the reads with MiXCR. The sample shows about 30,000 distinct CDR3 sequences, about 18% of them seen only once. The sample comprised peripheral blood. The origin of the receptors is a human donor with pleural tuberculosis. Each CDR3 is given with its conserved first and last residue. Each record gives: J gene, D gene, V gene, clone size, CDR3 DNA, CDR3 protein. A D gene is named only where the DNA matches it firmly. Not all rows give a size; the values are once, few, many and, for expanded clones, a class.

j_call: TRBJ1-2; d_call: -; v_call: TRBV24-1; clone_size: many; cdr3_nt: TGTGCCACCAGTGGAGATAACTATGGCTACACCTTC; cdr3_aa: CATSGDNYGYTF
j_call: TRBJ1-1; d_call: -; v_call: TRBV2; clone_size: -; cdr3_nt: TGTGCCAGCACTGAGGGCAGGGGCGAAGCTTTCTTT; cdr3_aa: CASTEGRGEAFF
j_call: TRBJ2-3; d_call: TRBD1; v_call: TRBV28; clone_size: many; cdr3_nt: TGTGCCAGCAGTAGGGGGACAGGGGGACACACAGATACGCAGTATTTT; cdr3_aa: CASSRGTGGHTDTQYF
j_call: TRBJ2-7; d_call: TRBD2; v_call: TRBV2; clone_size: many; cdr3_nt: TGTGCCAGCAGGGGACTAGACGCCTACGAGCAGTACTTC; cdr3_aa: CASRGLDAYEQYF
j_call: TRBJ2-4; d_call: -; v_call: TRBV11-2; clone_size: many; cdr3_nt: TGTGCCAGCAGCTTGATGCAAGCCAAAAACATTCAGTACTTC; cdr3_aa: CASSLMQAKNIQYF
j_call: TRBJ2-7; d_call: -; v_call: TRBV6-2/TRBV6-3; clone_size: many; cdr3_nt: TGTGCCAGCAGACTATACAGTTCCTCCTACGTGCAGTACTTC; cdr3_aa: CASRLYSSSYVQYF
j_call: TRBJ2-2; d_call: -; v_call: TRBV3-1; clone_size: many; cdr3_nt: TGTGCCAGCAGCCATCGGACGGAGCTGTTTTTT; cdr3_aa: CASSHRTELFF
j_call: TRBJ1-2; d_call: -; v_call: TRBV20-1; clone_size: -; cdr3_nt: TGCAGTTACTCGGCAGGGGCGGATGGCTACACCTTC; cdr3_aa: CSYSAGADGYTF
j_call: TRBJ2-2; d_call: -; v_call: TRBV6-4; clone_size: many; cdr3_nt: TGTGCCAGCACCAATACTCCGGGGTCCGGGGAGCTGTTTTTT; cdr3_aa: CASTNTPGSGELFF
j_call: TRBJ1-2; d_call: -; v_call: TRBV6-2/TRBV6-3; clone_size: -; cdr3_nt: TGTGTCAGCAGTTACTCGAGTAGGGTTAACTATGGCTACACCTTC; cdr3_aa: CVSSYSSRVNYGYTF
j_call: TRBJ2-3; d_call: -; v_call: TRBV20-1; clone_size: many; cdr3_nt: TGCAGTGCTAGATCCGGGGCAACCACAGATACGCAGTATTTT; cdr3_aa: CSARSGATTDTQYF
j_call: TRBJ1-1; d_call: -; v_call: TRBV28; clone_size: medium-sized; cdr3_nt: TGTGCCAGCAGTTTATCCCCCGGACAGCTGAACACTGAAGCTTTCTTT; cdr3_aa: CASSLSPGQLNTEAFF
j_call: TRBJ1-4; d_call: -; v_call: TRBV5-1; clone_size: many; cdr3_nt: TGCGCCAGCAGCCTGGGACAAAGCCCAACTAATGAAAAACTGTTTTTT; cdr3_aa: CASSLGQSPTNEKLFF
j_call: TRBJ1-3; d_call: -; v_call: TRBV18; clone_size: many; cdr3_nt: TGTGCCAGCCGTCATTCGGACACGTCAGGAAACACCATATATTTT; cdr3_aa: CASRHSDTSGNTIYF
j_call: TRBJ1-5; d_call: -; v_call: TRBV7-2; clone_size: many; cdr3_nt: TGTGCCAGCAGCTCATATGGGATCAATCAGCCCCAGCATTTT; cdr3_aa: CASSSYGINQPQHF
j_call: TRBJ1-5; d_call: -; v_call: TRBV7-2; clone_size: -; cdr3_nt: TGTGCCGGCAGCACCTATCTGGACGAGCCCCGGCATTTT; cdr3_aa: CAGSTYLDEPRHF
j_call: TRBJ2-1; d_call: -; v_call: TRBV6-1; clone_size: medium-sized; cdr3_nt: TGTGCCAGCAGTGAAGTTGCGGGTTACGTCAATGAGCAGTTCTTC; cdr3_aa: CASSEVAGYVNEQFF
j_call: TRBJ1-4; d_call: -; v_call: TRBV25-1; clone_size: -; cdr3_nt: TGTGCCAGCAGCGATAGCCCACGGCATGAAAAACTGTTTTTT; cdr3_aa: CASSDSPRHEKLFF
j_call: TRBJ1-3; d_call: -; v_call: TRBV5-1; clone_size: -; cdr3_nt: TGCGCCAGCAGCGGGGGTTTGACGGCCTCTGGAAACACCATATATTTT; cdr3_aa: CASSGGLTASGNTIYF
j_call: TRBJ2-7; d_call: -; v_call: TRBV28; clone_size: many; cdr3_nt: TGTGCCAGCAGTGCGACCAGTTACGAGCAGTACTTC; cdr3_aa: CASSATSYEQYF
j_call: TRBJ2-4; d_call: -; v_call: TRBV6-2/TRBV6-3; clone_size: many; cdr3_nt: TGTGCCAGCACCCCAGGTGCCGTTAACATTCAGTACTTC; cdr3_aa: CASTPGAVNIQYF
j_call: TRBJ2-5; d_call: -; v_call: TRBV5-1; clone_size: many; cdr3_nt: TGCGCCAGCAGCTCCGGACAGTCTCAAGAGACCCAGTACTTC; cdr3_aa: CASSSGQSQETQYF
j_call: TRBJ2-2; d_call: -; v_call: TRBV6-1; clone_size: many; cdr3_nt: TGTGCCAGCAGTTTCAACACCGGGGAGCTGTTTTTT; cdr3_aa: CASSFNTGELFF
j_call: TRBJ2-7; d_call: TRBD1; v_call: TRBV20-1; clone_size: many; cdr3_nt: TGCAGTGCTAGCGATAGTAGACAGGGAAACGACGAGCAGTACTTC; cdr3_aa: CSASDSRQGNDEQYF
j_call: TRBJ1-3; d_call: TRBD1; v_call: TRBV7-2; clone_size: many; cdr3_nt: TGTGCCAGCAGACCGACAGGGGTTGGAAACACCATATATTTT; cdr3_aa: CASRPTGVGNTIYF
j_call: TRBJ1-1; d_call: -; v_call: TRBV6-5; clone_size: -; cdr3_nt: TGTGCCAGCAGTTACGGTAGGGTGAACACTGAAGCTTTCTTT; cdr3_aa: CASSYGRVNTEAFF
j_call: TRBJ2-1; d_call: TRBD2; v_call: TRBV6-1; clone_size: many; cdr3_nt: TGTGCCAGCAGTTATTTGCGGGGGGTGTTGGTCTTC; cdr3_aa: CASSYLRGVLVF
j_call: TRBJ2-5; d_call: -; v_call: TRBV24-1; clone_size: many; cdr3_nt: TGTGCCACCAGTCCTAGACTGGGGCAAGAGACCCAGTACTTC; cdr3_aa: CATSPRLGQETQYF
j_call: TRBJ2-7; d_call: -; v_call: TRBV20-1; clone_size: -; cdr3_nt: TGCAGTGCTAGTTCCCTTAACAGCTACAGCTCCTACGAGCAGTCATTC; cdr3_aa: CSASSLNSYSSYEQSF
j_call: TRBJ1-1; d_call: TRBD1; v_call: TRBV7-9; clone_size: many; cdr3_nt: TGTGCCAGCAGCGAAGACAGGGTGGTAGCCGGTGAAGCTTTCTTT; cdr3_aa: CASSEDRVVAGEAFF
j_call: TRBJ1-1; d_call: -; v_call: TRBV10-3; clone_size: many; cdr3_nt: TGTGCCATCAGTAACCCAGCGGGAGTGAACACTGAAGCTTTCTTT; cdr3_aa: CAISNPAGVNTEAFF
j_call: TRBJ2-1; d_call: -; v_call: TRBV15; clone_size: few; cdr3_nt: TGTGCCACCAGCACCTTAGCGGTCACGGACAATGAGCAGTTCTTC; cdr3_aa: CATSTLAVTDNEQFF
j_call: TRBJ1-4; d_call: -; v_call: TRBV27; clone_size: many; cdr3_nt: TGTGCCAGCAGGGGGATGAAGGGCTTGAATGAAAAACTGTTTTTT; cdr3_aa: CASRGMKGLNEKLFF
j_call: TRBJ1-4; d_call: -; v_call: TRBV30; clone_size: many; cdr3_nt: TGTGCCTGGAGTGTATTCAGTACTAATGAAAAACTGTTTTTT; cdr3_aa: CAWSVFSTNEKLFF
j_call: TRBJ1-1; d_call: -; v_call: TRBV30; clone_size: many; cdr3_nt: TGTGCCTGGATTAGGGGGAACACTGAAGCTTTCTTT; cdr3_aa: CAWIRGNTEAFF
j_call: TRBJ2-5; d_call: -; v_call: TRBV10-3; clone_size: many; cdr3_nt: TGTGCCATCAGTGAGTCAGCGGACTTGAAAGAGACCCAGTACTTC; cdr3_aa: CAISESADLKETQYF
j_call: TRBJ1-1; d_call: -; v_call: TRBV20-1; clone_size: medium-sized; cdr3_nt: TGCAGTGCTAGAGGAGGGACGAACACTGAAGCTTTCTTT; cdr3_aa: CSARGGTNTEAFF
j_call: TRBJ2-7; d_call: -; v_call: TRBV29-1; clone_size: many; cdr3_nt: TGCAGCGTTGACAAAAACTACGAGCAGTACTTC; cdr3_aa: CSVDKNYEQYF
j_call: TRBJ2-1; d_call: -; v_call: TRBV7-5; clone_size: -; cdr3_nt: -; cdr3_aa: CYLCASRSDRSSYNEQFF
j_call: TRBJ1-6; d_call: -; v_call: TRBV30; clone_size: few; cdr3_nt: TGTGCCTGGAAGTGGCAGGGCACCAATAATTCACCCCTCCACTTT; cdr3_aa: CAWKWQGTNNSPLHF